This TCR beta chain was obtained from a study of blood T cell repertoires in COVID-19. About the study: In each case, the material was cDNA or gDNA derived from T cells, B-cell-depleted T cells, or PBMCs.

Germline loops: CDR1 SQVTM, CDR2 ANQGSEA. The CDR3 extends over 11 amino acids. V was cut by 4 bases and J by 3 bases, with 7 bases left in between. Original processing methods: Estimated nucleated cell counts came from reference gene primer amplification. TCRdb's table, derived via immunoSEQ multiplex PCR, lists solely in-frame clones and lacks some. V, J and clone size derive from that table, while D and trimming were established from the DNA sequence. The repertoire has fewer than 350,000 clones, around four fifths of them found once; the top ten carry around 4.2%. This TCR came from a woman between 50 and 59 years old with active or convalescent COVID-19. The specimen was peripheral blood. V is TRBV29-1 and J is TRBJ2-7, with D maybe TRBD1 (5 bases). The CDR3 coding sequence is TGCAGCGTTGGACAGAACTACGAGCAGTACTTC. Its translation is CSVGQNYEQYF.